The 27 T cell receptor beta chains presented below share a single source sample, sequenced in a study of blood T cell repertoires in COVID-19. The table came from immunoSEQ multiplex PCR; TCRdb's copy has only in-frame clones and leaves some out. The table records fewer than 300,000 clones, approximately 90% of them present only once. The material sequenced was peripheral blood. The receptors originated from a man aged 50-59 years with COVID-19, enrolled during active disease.

This chain links TRBV19 with TRBJ2-1; 7 nucleotides match TRBD2. From germline, CDR1 is LNHDA and CDR2 SQIVND (reference sequence). The V gene end was trimmed by 2 bases and the J gene end by 4 bases; junction bases not matched to a gene: 2. The CDR3 is 14 residues long. The CDR3 loop is CASSISAGYNEQFF. CDR3 bases: TGTGCCAGTAGTATATCAGCGGGGTACAATGAGCAGTTCTTC.

V gene TRBV11-1 combines with J gene TRBJ2-2, with D possibly matching TRBD2 (5 bases). This CDR3 spans 14 amino acids. Trimming pared 8 bases from V and 3 bases from J, leaving 13 bases between. The V gene's germline CDR1 is SGHAT and CDR2 FQDESV (reference sequence). CDR3 sequence: CASVLRADTGELFF. As DNA, the CDR3 is TGTGCCAGCGTTCTGAGGGCAGACACCGGGGAGCTGTTTTTT.

This sequence joins TRBV15 and TRBJ2-1; TRBD2 aligns across 14 bases. Germline values: CDR1 LNHNV, CDR2 YYDKDF (reference sequence). The CDR3 runs 19 residues. The V and J ends lost 0 bases and 5 bases, in that order; junction bases with no gene match: 9. The CDR3 region is CATSRDLTSGGARHNEQFF. The CDR3 nucleotides read TGTGCCACCAGCAGAGATCTGACTAGCGGGGGGGCCAGACACAATGAGCAGTTCTTC.

V usage is TRBV5-1 and J usage is TRBJ1-1, with D perhaps matching TRBD1 (5 bases). The germline V and J ends were trimmed by 4 bases and 0 bases, with 10 bases remaining between them. In germline, CDR1 is SGHRS, CDR2 YFSETQ. This CDR3 comprises 14 residues. For the CDR3, the DNA is TGCGCCAGCAGCCGTTCAGGGTTGAACACTGAAGCTTTCTTT. Amino acid sequence: CASSRSGLNTEAFF.

This rearrangement joins TRBV28 to TRBJ2-1, with 10 bases that match TRBD2. Germline lookup yields CDR1 MDHEN and CDR2 SYDVKM. CDR3 size: 16 residues. V dropped 3 bases and J dropped 7; count of bases not matched to a gene: 9. The CDR3 region is CASSFGSGGAFNEQFF. Written as DNA, the CDR3 is TGTGCCAGCAGTTTTGGCAGCGGGGGGGCTTTTAATGAGCAGTTCTTC.

The chain has TRBV10-1 and TRBJ2-4; 7 bases agree with TRBD2. Germline assignment: CDR1 WNHNN and CDR2 SYGVQD (reference sequence). V dropped 8 bases and J dropped 4; count of bases not matched to a gene: 20. The CDR3 length is 18 residues. For the CDR3, the DNA is TGCGCCAGCCTAGGAACTAGCGTTAATTGTAGTTTGAAAAACATTCAGTACTTC. Amino acid sequence: CASLGTSVNCSLKNIQYF.

The chain carries TRBV19 and TRBJ2-5; 7 bases agree with TRBD2. CDR3 length: 16 residues. Germline V lookup: CDR1 LNHDA, CDR2 SQIVND (reference sequence). The V segment lost 3 bases and the J segment 1 base; nucleotides outside the gene matches: 8. CDR3 nucleotide sequence: TGTGCCAGTAGTATGTGGGCTAGCGGATCCCAAGAGACCCAGTACTTC. Amino acid sequence: CASSMWASGSQETQYF.

The chain links TRBV3-1 (or the pseudogene TRBV3-2) to TRBJ2-3; 9 nucleotides agree with TRBD2. Trimming at V came to 1 base and at J to 2 bases, leaving 4 bases not matched to a gene. Germline CDR1 reads LGHDT; CDR2 reads YNNKEL (reference sequence). The CDR3 loop spans 16 amino acids. The CDR3 nucleotides are TGTGCCAGCAGCCAAGTAGCGGGGGTGATCACAGATACGCAGTATTTT. Protein sequence: CASSQVAGVITDTQYF.

This clone turned up a few times. J is TRBJ1-2 and V is TRBV19; D unclear. This CDR3 has 15 residues. Germline-derived CDR1 and CDR2 are LNHDA and SQIVND (reference sequence). Trimming stripped 3 bases from V and 6 bases from J, with 17 bases between. CDR3 protein: CASSMRSAEDNGYTF. In nucleotides, the CDR3 is TGTGCCAGTAGTATGCGGTCGGCGGAGGATAATGGCTACACCTTC.

Comment on this clone: The same CDR3 can be traced to other DNA sequences in this sample. The chain has TRBV19 and TRBJ2-7, with 8 bases that match TRBD1. After removal of 6 bases from V and 3 bases from J, the junction contained 4 bases not matched to a gene. The CDR3 contains 13 residues. CDR1 and CDR2 from the germline V gene are LNHDA and SQIVND (reference sequence). The CDR3 DNA is TGTGCCAGTAGCCCCGGGACAGGCTACGAGCAGTACTTC. Its translation: CASSPGTGYEQYF.

The chain combines TRBV18 with TRBJ1-1; D is possibly TRBD1 (5 bases). Germline V gene lookup returns CDR1 KGHSH and CDR2 LQKENI. This CDR3 is 14 amino acids long. Trimming shortened V by 3 bases and J by 6 bases, and 14 bases separated the two germline ends. This CDR3 is CASSPQGPDAEAFF. For the CDR3, the DNA is TGTGCCAGCTCACCCCAGGGCCCGGACGCTGAAGCTTTCTTT.

The rearrangement uses TRBV6-2 or TRBV6-3 and TRBJ1-1; no clear D. The V and J ends lost 0 bases and 5 bases respectively, with 16 bases between them. The CDR3 runs to 16 residues. Looked up from germline, CDR1 is MNHEY and CDR2 is SVGEGT. This CDR3 is CASSYSVLRGWTEAFF. The CDR3 nucleotides read TGTGCCAGCAGTTACTCGGTCCTCCGGGGATGGACTGAAGCTTTCTTT.

The CDR3 bases are TGTGCCAGCAGTCAAGAGAGACAGGTCAAAAACATTCAGTACTTC. Translated, it gives CASSQERQVKNIQYF. V is TRBV6-6 and J is TRBJ2-4, with a possible D match to TRBD1 (6 bases). Germline CDR1 is MNHNY and CDR2 is SVGAGI (reference sequence). The CDR3 loop spans 15 amino acids. Trimming cost V 5 bases and J 3 bases, with 14 bases left between them.

The CDR3, as DNA: TGTGCCTGGAGTGTCCTGGGCACGGAGACCCAGTACTTC. Encoded protein: CAWSVLGTETQYF. The chain is built from TRBV30 and TRBJ2-5; D remains ambiguous. CDR1 GTSNPN and CDR2 SVGIG come from the germline V gene (reference sequence). CDR3 size: 13 residues. V lost 0 bases and J 5 bases, leaving 10 bases between the germline ends.

The chain uses TRBV7-3 and TRBJ2-2, with 7 bases aligning to TRBD1. V shed 3 bases, J shed 3 bases, and the junction held 10 bases outside the gene matches. Germline V gene lookup returns CDR1 SGHTA and CDR2 FQGTGA. This CDR3 has 17 residues. Here the CDR3 reads CASSFSAQGVDTGELFF. The DNA of the CDR3 is TGTGCCAGCAGCTTTTCGGCGCAGGGGGTTGACACCGGGGAGCTGTTTTTT.

The chain is built from TRBV2 and TRBJ1-5, with TRBD1 matching over 9 bases. From germline, CDR1 is SNHLY and CDR2 FYNNEI. V lost 7 bases, J lost 4 bases, and 8 bases stayed unmatched. CDR3 size: 15 residues. CDR3 region: CASNPGQGNNQPQHF. The CDR3 nucleotides read TGTGCCAGCAATCCGGGACAGGGAAATAATCAGCCCCAGCATTTT.

The V call is TRBV5-4, the J call TRBJ2-2; the D is unclear. Germline CDR1 and CDR2: SGHNT and YYREEE (reference sequence). With 4 bases removed from V and 4 bases from J, the gap between germline ends came to 17 bases. This CDR3 region has 16 residues. The CDR3 nucleotides read TGTGCCAGCAGCCCCTTCAGAGCGACGAGCACCGGGGAGCTGTTTTTT. Translation: CASSPFRATSTGELFF. Using reference TRBV5-4 and TRBJ2-2 for the parts outside the CDR3, the full variable domain is ETGVTQSPTHLIKTRGQQVTLRCSSQSGHNTVSWYQQALGQGPQFIFQYYREEENGRGNFPPRFSGLQFPNYSSELNVNALELDDSALYLCASSPFRATSTGELFFGEGSRLTVL.

J is TRBJ2-1 and V is TRBV10-2; the D gene is possibly TRBD1 (6 bases). This CDR3 is 12 amino acids long. CDR1 is WSHSY, CDR2 SAAADI, per germline. The germline V and J ends were trimmed by 7 bases and 5 bases, with 9 bases remaining between them. This CDR3 is CASTDRNNEQFF. CDR3 DNA: TGCGCCAGCACCGACAGGAACAATGAGCAGTTCTTC.

V usage is TRBV19 and J usage is TRBJ2-1; TRBD2 aligns across 8 bases. Germline CDR1 is LNHDA and CDR2 is SQIVND (reference sequence). This CDR3 is built from 18 residues. With 1 base clipped from V and 0 bases from J, the junction kept 8 bases outside the gene matches. The CDR3 nucleotides are TGTGCCAGTAGTATAGCTTGGCGGGGGGCCCTCTCCTACAATGAGCAGTTCTTC. Translated, it gives CASSIAWRGALSYNEQFF. Complete variable domain (other parts from reference TRBV19 and TRBJ2-1): DGGITQSPKYLFRKEGQNVTLSCEQNLNHDAMYWYRQDPGQGLRLIYYSQIVNDFQKGDIAEGYSVSREKKESFPLTVTSAQKNPTAFYLCASSIAWRGALSYNEQFFGPGTRLTVL.

This chain uses TRBV19 with TRBJ1-4, with TRBD1 matching over 7 bases. J was trimmed by 6 bases and V by 3 bases; bases with no gene match: 7. The V gene's germline CDR1 is LNHDA and CDR2 SQIVND (reference sequence). This CDR3 is built from 15 residues. CDR3 sequence: CASSILNRGDEKLFF. DNA of the CDR3: TGTGCCAGTAGTATCTTGAACAGGGGAGATGAAAAACTGTTTTTT.

V and J are TRBV4-1 and TRBJ1-1, with 7 bases that match TRBD1. The CDR3 covers 19 residues. Germline V lookup: CDR1 MGHRA, CDR2 YSYEKL. Trimming at V came to 4 bases and at J to 1 base, leaving 18 bases not matched to a gene. The CDR3 reads CASSPLMSAGTVRNTEAFF. The CDR3 nucleotides are TGCGCCAGCAGCCCACTAATGTCTGCCGGGACAGTGCGGAACACTGAAGCTTTCTTT.

The CDR3 spells CASSQPRLAGVLVTGELFF. CDR3 DNA sequence: TGTGCCAGCAGCCAACCAAGACTAGCGGGAGTTTTGGTCACCGGGGAGCTGTTTTTT. The rearrangement joins TRBV3-1 (or the pseudogene TRBV3-2) to TRBJ2-2; 12 bases are a match to TRBD2. Losses at the gene ends were 2 bases for V and 4 bases for J; bases not matched to a gene: 11. Germline assignment: CDR1 LGHDT and CDR2 YNNKEL (reference sequence). There are 19 residues in the CDR3.

The J gene is TRBJ2-3, the V gene TRBV6-2 or TRBV6-3; 9 bases fit TRBD1. CDR3 size: 16 residues. The V and J ends lost 6 bases and 2 bases, in that order; junction bases with no gene match: 9. CDR1 is MNHEY, CDR2 SVGEGT, per germline. The CDR3 region is CASSTRTGALTDTQYF. In nucleotides, the CDR3 is TGTGCCAGCAGCACGAGGACAGGGGCCCTCACAGATACGCAGTATTTT.

The chain joins TRBV4-1 to TRBJ1-5, with D perhaps TRBD1 (6 bases). Germline assignment: CDR1 MGHRA and CDR2 YSYEKL. This CDR3 contains 15 residues. V was shortened by 2 bases and J by 3 bases, with 11 bases between the two germline ends. The CDR3 region is CASSQPQGDNQPQHF. The DNA for the CDR3 is TGCGCCAGCAGCCAACCACAGGGCGACAATCAGCCCCAGCATTTT.

The chain links TRBV7-9 to TRBJ2-6, with 9 bases that match TRBD1. V lost 5 bases to trimming and J lost 3 bases; unmatched junction nucleotides: 20. CDR1 is SEHNR, CDR2 FQNEAQ, per germline (reference sequence). The CDR3 length is 21 residues. CDR3 in DNA: TGTGCCAGCAGCAGAGAGCGACAGGGGGTAACATTTAATAATGGGGCCAACGTCCTGACTTTC. It specifies CASSRERQGVTFNNGANVLTF.

The rearrangement links TRBV5-6 to TRBJ1-1; D not resolved. The germline V gene has CDR1 SGHDT and CDR2 YYEEEE. V was shortened by 0 bases and J by 8 bases, with 5 bases between the two germline ends. The CDR3 consists of 11 residues. The CDR3 DNA follows: TGTGCCAGCAGCTTGGGGAGGGAAGCTTTCTTT. It translates to CASSLGREAFF.

The chain links TRBV28 to TRBJ2-3, with 7 positions matching TRBD2. V was clipped by 5 bases and J by 6 bases; unmatched bases: 2. The CDR3 totals 12 residues. Germline V lookup: CDR1 MDHEN, CDR2 SYDVKM. The CDR3 sequence: CASSRLADTQYF. The CDR3 coding sequence is TGTGCCAGCAGTCGACTAGCTGATACGCAGTATTTT.